This passage covers 27 T cell receptor beta chains from one sample sequenced in a study of T cell changes during pregnancy in multiple sclerosis (dated by TCRdb to about 2019). Libraries were made using the immunoSEQ multiplex PCR assay. As stored in TCRdb, this immuneACCESS dataset retains in-frame rearrangements with V and J assigned. A fraction of the clones does not appear; measured against another copy, unresolved V genes explain less than half of the discrepancy, and the remainder lacks a known reason. The sample data list 85,000 to 120,000 clones, and less than 95% of these were observed just once. Together, the top ten hold less than 2% of the sample. Specimen: peripheral blood, collected after pregnancy. These receptors were taken from a female donor with multiple sclerosis, enrolled in a pregnancy study.

This clone was found once. The chain carries TRBV18 and TRBJ2-3, with 8 bases aligning to TRBD1. Germline V CDR1 and CDR2: KGHSH, LQKENI. The junction had 6 bases not matched to a gene; V was cut back by 6 bases and J by 4 bases. The CDR3 contains 14 residues. The CDR3 DNA reads TGTGCCAGCTCTCCGGGACAGGACCCAGATACGCAGTATTTT. This gives the protein CASSPGQDPDTQYF.

Turning to this clone: The same CDR3 is also encoded by other DNA sequences in this sample. In nucleotides, the CDR3 is TGTGCCAGCAGCTTTGGGACAGGGGGCTACGAGCAGTACTTC. Protein sequence: CASSFGTGGYEQYF. This chain joins TRBV7-9 and TRBJ2-7; TRBD1 aligns across 11 bases. The trim removed 3 bases at V and 3 bases at J, leaving 1 base unmatched. This CDR3 spans 14 amino acids. CDR1 and CDR2 from the germline V gene are SEHNR and FQNEAQ (reference sequence).

The chain employs TRBV28 and TRBJ1-1, with D tentatively TRBD1 (5 bases). Germline CDR1 reads MDHEN; CDR2 reads SYDVKM. Trimming took 2 bases from V and 3 from J, leaving 13 bases between them. This CDR3 region has 15 residues. The CDR3 here is CASSLPTVRYTEAFF. As DNA, the CDR3 is TGTGCCAGCAGTTTACCGACAGTTAGGTACACTGAAGCTTTCTTT.

J is TRBJ1-5 and V is TRBV23-1; D perhaps matches TRBD1 (6 bases). TRBV23-1 is classed as an ORF, of uncertain function. V was clipped by 2 bases and J by 3 bases, with 17 bases between them. The CDR3 contains 17 residues. The CDR3 spells CASSQKNETGPNQPQHF. CDR3 nucleotides: TGCGCCAGCAGTCAAAAAAACGAAACAGGGCCCAATCAGCCCCAGCATTTT.

The V call is TRBV14, the J call TRBJ2-7; 9 bases line up with TRBD1. The V segment lost 4 bases and the J segment 4 bases; nucleotides outside the gene matches: 5. The CDR3 extends over 14 amino acids. Germline CDR1 SGHDN, CDR2 FVKESK. The DNA for the CDR3 is TGTGCCAGCAGCCCCGGGACAGGGAAGTACGAGCAGTACTTC. Translating it yields CASSPGTGKYEQYF.

Concerning this clone: One end of the junction is discordant with germline, which a read error may explain. V gene TRBV27 combines with J gene TRBJ1-4, with 9 nucleotides matching TRBD1. This CDR3 is 13 amino acids long. CDR1 and CDR2 from the germline V gene are MNHEY and SMNVEV (reference sequence). For the CDR3, the DNA is TGTGCCAGCAGTTTGAACCCGGGACAGGGTCTTGTTTTT. It yields the protein CASSLNPGQGLVF.

The gene calls are TRBV2 and TRBJ1-2; TRBD1 aligns across 12 bases. CDR1 SNHLY and CDR2 FYNNEI come from the germline V gene. V lost 3 bases to trimming and J lost 4 bases; unmatched junction nucleotides: 6. The CDR3 loop spans 16 amino acids. The CDR3 loop is CASSDTGTGGSYGYTF. CDR3 coding DNA: TGTGCCAGCAGTGACACTGGGACAGGGGGCTCCTATGGCTACACCTTC.

V usage is TRBV10-3 and J usage is TRBJ2-7; TRBD1 aligns across 7 bases. CDR1 and CDR2 from the germline V gene are ENHRY and SYGVKD. Trimming cost V 11 bases and J 0 bases; bases outside gene matches: 7. The CDR3 has 13 amino acids. The CDR3 spells CASLGDSSYEQYF. The DNA for the CDR3 is TGTGCCTCTCTGGGGGACAGCTCCTACGAGCAGTACTTC.

The chain carries TRBV18 and TRBJ2-7; 10 bases are shared with TRBD2. Germline-derived CDR1 and CDR2 are KGHSH and LQKENI. V shed 4 bases and J 1 base; nucleotides not matched to a gene: 7. This CDR3 region has 16 residues. CDR3: CASSLAIAGGSYEQYF. CDR3 sequence (DNA): TGTGCCAGCTCACTCGCGATAGCGGGAGGTTCCTACGAGCAGTACTTC.

This clone turned up a few times. The chain is built from TRBV6-1 and TRBJ2-3, with a weak D call TRBD2 (6 bases). The CDR3 has 15 residues. Trimming cost V 0 bases and J 4 bases, with 11 bases left between them. Germline CDR1 and CDR2: MNHNS and SASEGT. CDR3 protein: CASSEAYGSADTQYF. Here the CDR3 DNA reads TGTGCCAGCAGTGAAGCGTACGGGAGCGCAGATACGCAGTATTTT.

This chain connects TRBV27 to TRBJ2-1, with D possibly matching TRBD1 (6 bases). The V end was cut by 4 bases, the J end by 0 bases, with 16 bases between. The CDR3 covers 17 residues. Germline V gene sequence: CDR1 MNHEY, CDR2 SMNVEV (reference sequence). The CDR3 spells CASSSKFRGSSYNEQFF. CDR3 DNA: TGTGCCAGCAGTTCAAAATTCAGGGGAAGCTCCTACAATGAGCAGTTCTTC.

The chain uses TRBV2 and TRBJ1-2, with 9 bases matching TRBD1. In germline, CDR1 is SNHLY, CDR2 FYNNEI. With V trimmed by 6 bases and J by 6 bases, 5 bases remained unmatched. This CDR3 is built from 13 residues. The CDR3 DNA is TGTGCCAGCAGAGAACAGGGGGCCGATGGCTACACCTTC. This encodes CASREQGADGYTF.

This chain links TRBV5-8 with TRBJ2-2; D is undetermined. This CDR3 region has 14 residues. V gave up 0 bases and J gave up 4 bases, with 7 bases separating them. The V gene's germline CDR1 is SGHTS and CDR2 YDEGEE. The CDR3 reads CASSLGPLTGELFF. In nucleotides, the CDR3 is TGTGCCAGCAGCTTGGGTCCTCTCACCGGGGAGCTGTTTTTT.

The chain combines TRBV10-3 with TRBJ2-2, with TRBD2 matching 8 bases. The V gene end was trimmed by 4 bases and the J gene end by 3 bases; junction bases not matched to a gene: 1. The CDR3 spans 14 residues. CDR1 and CDR2 from the germline V gene are ENHRY and SYGVKD. CDR3 bases: TGTGCCATCAGTGCGGGGGGGGACACCGGGGAGCTGTTTTTT. Its translation: CAISAGGDTGELFF.

This sequence joins TRBV30 and TRBJ2-3, with 7 positions matching TRBD1. This CDR3 is 19 amino acids long. With 2 bases clipped from V and 4 bases from J, the junction kept 21 bases outside the gene matches. Germline V lookup: CDR1 GTSNPN, CDR2 SVGIG (reference sequence). This CDR3 reads CAWSTPGTGTVMGADTQYF. The DNA for the CDR3 is TGTGCCTGGAGTACCCCCGGAACCGGGACAGTTATGGGGGCAGATACGCAGTATTTT.

The rearrangement links TRBV5-6 to TRBJ1-5; tentative D call: TRBD1 (5 bases). This CDR3 contains 15 residues. Per the germline V gene, CDR1 is SGHDT and CDR2 is YYEEEE. The V end lost 4 bases, the J end lost 0 bases, and 11 bases lay between the germline ends. Here the CDR3 DNA reads TGTGCCAGCAGCCGGGGGGAACTTAGCAATCAGCCCCAGCATTTT. Amino acids: CASSRGELSNQPQHF. Variable domain in full (rest from reference TRBV5-6 and TRBJ1-5): DAGVTQSPTHLIKTRGQQVTLRCSPKSGHDTVSWYQQALGQGPQFIFQYYEEEERQRGNFPDRFSGHQFPNYSSELNVNALLLGDSALYLCASSRGELSNQPQHFGDGTRLSIL.

V usage is TRBV5-1 and J usage is TRBJ2-3, with D perhaps TRBD1 (6 bases). The CDR3 has 13 amino acids. The ends were cut back, 3 bases at V and 4 bases at J, with 9 bases in the middle. Looked up from germline, CDR1 is SGHRS and CDR2 is YFSETQ. The CDR3 DNA reads as TGCGCCAGCAGCTACCCAGGGGCAGATACGCAGTATTTT. This codes for CASSYPGADTQYF.

The chain is built from TRBV27 and TRBJ1-1; the D gene is possibly TRBD1 (6 bases). V lost 5 bases and J 0 bases, leaving 10 bases between the germline ends. The germline V gene has CDR1 MNHEY and CDR2 SMNVEV (reference sequence). This CDR3 spans 14 amino acids. The DNA of the CDR3 is TGTGCCAGCAGTCCCGGGACAATGAACACTGAAGCTTTCTTT. This codes for CASSPGTMNTEAFF.

The chain has TRBV28 and TRBJ1-1; perhaps TRBD1 as D (6 bases). V shed 7 bases and J shed 2 bases, with 20 bases lying between them. This CDR3 has 16 amino acids. Germline V gives CDR1 MDHEN, CDR2 SYDVKM. The CDR3 loop reads CASTNLLDRLNTEAFF. In DNA, the CDR3 is TGTGCCAGCACCAACCTTCTCGACAGGCTAAACACTGAAGCTTTCTTT.

The CDR3 nucleotides read TGTGCCATCAGTGGAGGGATGAACACTGAAGCTTTCTTT. As protein: CAISGGMNTEAFF. The chain recombines TRBV10-3 with TRBJ1-1; D gene uncertain. With 4 bases removed from V and 0 bases from J, the gap between germline ends came to 6 bases. Germline V CDR1 and CDR2: ENHRY, SYGVKD. CDR3 length: 13 residues.

The chain links TRBV6-1 to TRBJ1-4; maybe TRBD1 (5 bases). Per the germline V gene, CDR1 is MNHNS and CDR2 is SASEGT. V shed 0 bases and J shed 3 bases, with 14 bases lying between them. This CDR3 region has 17 residues. The CDR3 DNA is TGTGCCAGCAGTGAAGCTCTATGGAGACAGCCTAATGAAAAACTGTTTTTT. Translating gives CASSEALWRQPNEKLFF.

The chain employs TRBV19 and TRBJ1-3; TRBD1 is a possible D gene (6 bases). Germline V CDR1 and CDR2: LNHDA, SQIVND (reference sequence). Trimming removed 5 bases at V and 0 bases at J, with 17 bases between. This CDR3 has 17 residues. CDR3 nucleotide sequence: TGTGCCAGTAGTCCTCGGGGCGGACAGCTCTCTGGAAACACCATATATTTT. It encodes CASSPRGGQLSGNTIYF.

The chain employs TRBV11-2 and TRBJ2-5; TRBD2 might be the D (5 bases). Germline V gives CDR1 SGHAT, CDR2 FQNNGV. CDR3 size: 15 residues. The V end was cut by 1 base, the J end by 6 bases, with 15 bases between. CDR3 nucleotide sequence: TGTGCCAGCAGCTTAGCCCACGGGGAAGGGAAGACCCAGTACTTC. Protein: CASSLAHGEGKTQYF.

The V call is TRBV27, the J call TRBJ1-2; 7 nucleotides line up with TRBD1. This CDR3 comprises 13 residues. The germline gives CDR1 MNHEY, CDR2 SMNVEV (reference sequence). V was clipped by 8 bases and J by 8 bases; unmatched bases: 11. The CDR3 coding sequence is TGTGCCAGCCGCCTACAGGGGTCGGAAGGCTACACCTTC. It encodes CASRLQGSEGYTF.

This chain connects TRBV5-1 to TRBJ2-1, with TRBD2 identical over 10 bases. In germline, CDR1 is SGHRS, CDR2 YFSETQ. The V segment lost 4 bases and the J segment 8 bases; nucleotides outside the gene matches: 9. The CDR3 length is 15 residues. Written as DNA, the CDR3 is TGCGCCAGCAGCCCTTCAGCGGGAGGGTTCGATGAGCAGTTCTTC. Translation: CASSPSAGGFDEQFF.

Concerning this clone: This sample also contains other DNA sequences that code for the same CDR3. The chain recombines TRBV5-1 with TRBJ1-4; TRBD1 matches at 9 bases. Germline values: CDR1 SGHRS, CDR2 YFSETQ. The CDR3 is 14 residues long. V lost 5 bases to trimming and J lost 5 bases; unmatched junction nucleotides: 4. The CDR3: CASSSGQGNEKLFF. CDR3 nucleotide sequence: TGCGCCAGCAGTTCAGGACAGGGGAATGAAAAACTGTTTTTT.

CDR3 in amino acids: CASSPLEGSYNEQFF. In DNA form, the CDR3 reads TGTGCCAGCAGCCCGTTGGAGGGCTCCTACAATGAGCAGTTCTTC. This chain connects TRBV7-3 to TRBJ2-1; D might be TRBD2 (6 bases). Germline loops: CDR1 SGHTA, CDR2 FQGTGA. The CDR3 has 15 amino acids. V was cut by 5 bases and J by 0 bases, with 11 bases left in between.